The 3 T cell receptor beta chains below were found in one sample sequenced in a study of cytomegalovirus exposure and HLA in healthy donors. 13 Jbeta primers and 60 Vbeta primers were used for the PCR. Libraries were prepared by immunoSEQ multiplex PCR; TCRdb keeps only in-frame clonotypes and omits some of them. The repertoire holds some 170,000 clones, with more than 80% as singletons. Sequencing input: PBMCs. The receptors were gathered from a woman younger than 35 in good health and CMV-seropositive.

The rearrangement uses TRBV4-3 and TRBJ2-3, with D uncertain. CDR3 length equals 14 residues. The germline V and J ends were trimmed by 0 bases and 4 bases, with 8 bases remaining between them. Germline-derived CDR1 and CDR2 are LGHNA and YSLEER. CDR3: CASSQDLRADTQYF. Here the CDR3 DNA reads TGCGCCAGCAGCCAAGATCTTCGAGCAGATACGCAGTATTTT.

This clone was counted only a few times. The chain has TRBV1 and TRBJ2-3; the table gives TRBD1 as D, unverified against the DNA. TRBV1 constitutes a pseudogene. This CDR3 is built from 17 residues. CDR3 sequence: CTSSQRTGTGDTDTQYF. The CDR3 coding sequence is TGCACCAGCAGCCAAAGAACCGGGACAGGGGACACAGATACGCAGTATTTT.

The chain joins TRBV10-3 to TRBJ2-1; D uncertain. CDR3 size: 15 residues. CDR1 and CDR2 from the germline V gene are ENHRY and SYGVKD. V dropped 2 bases and J dropped 6 bases, with 14 bases sitting between them. The CDR3 is CAISEGSLSSNEQFF. The CDR3 coding sequence is TGTGCCATCAGTGAGGGGTCACTATCTTCCAATGAGCAGTTCTTC.